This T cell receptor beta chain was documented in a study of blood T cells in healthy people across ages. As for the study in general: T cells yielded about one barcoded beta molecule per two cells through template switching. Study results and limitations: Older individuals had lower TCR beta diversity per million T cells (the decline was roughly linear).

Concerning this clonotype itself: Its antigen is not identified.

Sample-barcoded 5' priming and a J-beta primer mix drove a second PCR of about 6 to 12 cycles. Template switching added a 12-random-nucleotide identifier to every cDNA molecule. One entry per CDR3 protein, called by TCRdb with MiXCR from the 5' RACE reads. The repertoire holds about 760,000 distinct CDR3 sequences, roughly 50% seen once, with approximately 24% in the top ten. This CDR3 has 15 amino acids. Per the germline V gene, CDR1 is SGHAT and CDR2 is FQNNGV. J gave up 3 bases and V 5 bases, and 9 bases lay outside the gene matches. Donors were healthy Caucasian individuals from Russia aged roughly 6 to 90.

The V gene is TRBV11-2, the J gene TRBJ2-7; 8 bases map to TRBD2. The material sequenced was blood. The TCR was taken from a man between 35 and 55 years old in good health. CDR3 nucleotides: TGTGCCAGCAGCCCCATCGGGGGGGCGCACTACGAGCAGTACTTC. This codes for CASSPIGGAHYEQYF.